This is a list of T cell receptor beta chains from one sample in a study of cytomegalovirus exposure and HLA in healthy donors. Profiled with immunoSEQ multiplex PCR; TCRdb holds only in-frame clones, not every one. This table holds 200,000 or so clones, about 81% found once. The sample was PBMCs. The source of these receptors is a woman in her 50s in good health and CMV-seropositive. Each CDR3 is given without its conserved first and last residue.

J | V | length | CDR3
TRBJ1-1 | TRBV5-4 | 13 | ASSLKRGLNTEAF
TRBJ1-1 | TRBV30 | 9 | AWSSGGLAF
TRBJ1-3 | TRBV7-9 | 15 | ASSLVYSGRTGNTIY
TRBJ2-5 | TRBV4-1 | 12 | ASSRPDSQETQY
TRBJ1-1 | TRBV10-3 | 11 | AISGGENTEAF
TRBJ1-2 | TRBV5-1 | 12 | ASSRGTASRGYT
TRBJ2-2 | TRBV4-3 | 12 | ASSQDFNTGELF
TRBJ2-3 | TRBV7-9 | 14 | ASSLRRTGWIDTQY
TRBJ2-1 | TRBV4-2 | 16 | ASSRSLAGESSYNEQF
TRBJ2-1 | TRBV7-2 | 13 | ASSLKLAVDNEQF
TRBJ2-7 | TRBV2 | 11 | ASGRQGAYEQY
TRBJ2-7 | TRBV30 | 10 | AGSDQTYEQY
TRBJ1-2 | TRBV29-1 | 14 | SVDAFGTDLNYGYT
TRBJ1-6 | TRBV28 | 13 | ASRAQGAGESPLH
TRBJ2-7 | TRBV19 | 11 | ASRTSGGYEQY
TRBJ2-7 | TRBV2 | 10 | AQKGVSYEQY
TRBJ2-7 | TRBV9 | 10 | ASSPFSVEQY
TRBJ2-3 | TRBV2 | 20 | ASRQHLRLAGVPQPGTDTQY
TRBJ2-2 | TRBV4-1 | 13 | ASSQVAANTGELF
TRBJ2-3 | TRBV10-1 | 11 | ASAPYRGDTQY
TRBJ2-3 | TRBV19 | 13 | ASSDRGSSTDTQY
TRBJ1-5 | TRBV30 | 11 | AWDTGGNQPQH
TRBJ1-1 | TRBV18 | 13 | ASSPTGGLDTEAF
TRBJ2-7 | TRBV11-2 | 12 | ASTLAGFGYEQY